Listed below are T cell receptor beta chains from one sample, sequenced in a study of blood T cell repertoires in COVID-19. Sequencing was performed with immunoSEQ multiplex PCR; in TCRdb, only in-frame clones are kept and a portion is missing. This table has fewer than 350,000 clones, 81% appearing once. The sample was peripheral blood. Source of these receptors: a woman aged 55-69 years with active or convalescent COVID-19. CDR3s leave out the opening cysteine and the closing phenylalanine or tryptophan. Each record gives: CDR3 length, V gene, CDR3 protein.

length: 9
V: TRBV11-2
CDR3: ASSVTYEQY

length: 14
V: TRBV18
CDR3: ASSSLGHRPPSPLH

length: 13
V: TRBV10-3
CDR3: AISESNTPNTEAF

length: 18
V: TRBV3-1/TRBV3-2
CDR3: ASSPSPLTGPPATNEKLF

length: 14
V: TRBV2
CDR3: ASQVSRGGMNTEAF

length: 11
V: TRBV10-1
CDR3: ASSEGGRTEAF

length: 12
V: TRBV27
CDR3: ASSPYGSYNEQF

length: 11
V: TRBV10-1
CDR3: ASSEMYGYEQY

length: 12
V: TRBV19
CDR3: ASGRAPLHYGYT

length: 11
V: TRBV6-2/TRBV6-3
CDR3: ASSTGSSYEQY

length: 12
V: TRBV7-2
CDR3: ASSPGGVGQPQH

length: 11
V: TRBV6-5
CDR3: ASRPGHLYEQY

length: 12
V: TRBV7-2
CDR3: ASSRGHPGNTIY

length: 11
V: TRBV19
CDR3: ASSGGRGTEAF

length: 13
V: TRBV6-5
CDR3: ASSYGGRVTDTQY

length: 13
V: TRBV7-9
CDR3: ASSPSPRGTDTQY

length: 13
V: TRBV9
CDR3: ASSPSGGGAYEQY

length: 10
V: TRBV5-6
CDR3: ASSYINSPLH

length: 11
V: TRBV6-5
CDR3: ASSGTATYEQY

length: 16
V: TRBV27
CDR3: ASSLSTAPGGYNSPLH

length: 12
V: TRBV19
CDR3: ASNVGGAITEQF

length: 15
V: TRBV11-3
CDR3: ASSLDPGTFNTGELF

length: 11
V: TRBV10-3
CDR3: AISTGLDTEAF

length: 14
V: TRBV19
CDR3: ASSINPGTSGNTIY

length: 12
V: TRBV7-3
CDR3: ASSGDRLNTEAF

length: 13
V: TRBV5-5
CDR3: ASSKDREGHTEAF

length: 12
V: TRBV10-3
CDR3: AISEYEDTGELF

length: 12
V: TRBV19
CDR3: ASSSDYSGNTIY

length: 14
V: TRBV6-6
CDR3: ASSYSRGLNNSPLH

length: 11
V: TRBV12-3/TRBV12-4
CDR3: ASSFSREETQY

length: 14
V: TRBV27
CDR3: ASSPTFTGHPGGYT

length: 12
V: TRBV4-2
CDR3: ASSQVGGNYGYT

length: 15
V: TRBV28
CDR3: ASRRPTDTTHWETQY

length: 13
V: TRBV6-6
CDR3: ASSSPQYGGNTIY

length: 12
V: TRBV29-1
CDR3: SVGTDGVRNEQY

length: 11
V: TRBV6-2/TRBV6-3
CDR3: ASSYLGTGGLY

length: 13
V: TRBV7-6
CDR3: ASSTGLLSGNTIY

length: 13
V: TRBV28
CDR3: ASSPTSISSYEQY

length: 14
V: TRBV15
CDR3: ATSRGHGGRNEKLF

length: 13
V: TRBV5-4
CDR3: ASSLLAGGVETQY

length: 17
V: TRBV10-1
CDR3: ASSDVSWVPGQAADTQY